This TCR beta chain derives from a study of regulatory T cells in long-lasting Graves disease. Overall study context: Persistence in Graves' disease required over 5 years of antithyroid drugs plus positive TSH receptor antibodies.

Both iRepertoire HTBI primers and Arm-PCR of CDR3 regions were used to build the TCR beta libraries. TCRdb independently ran MiXCR on the multiplex PCR reads; one entry per CDR3 protein. Among a few hundred thousand distinct CDR3 sequences listed, approximately 25% were seen once. Study outcomes and limitations: TRBV28 was favored in persistent disease, as were TRBJ1-2 and TRBJ2-5.

Time point described: persistent/refractory GD, antithyroid drugs over 5 years with positive TRAb. PBMC RNA was the source of the TCR library. EDTA tubes held 7 to 9 milliliters of peripheral blood from each patient. This clonotype was seen a few times. Its antigen remains unidentified. Germline V CDR1 and CDR2: KGHDR, SFDVKD. V was clipped by 4 bases and J by 7 bases, with 4 bases between them. The CDR3 is made up of 12 amino acids. The material sequenced was peripheral blood mononuclear cells (PBMCs), taken when the disease was refractory, from a patient treated with antithyroid drugs. The receptor comes from a woman aged 35 to 49 with Graves disease. This chain links TRBV24-1 with TRBJ1-6; D gene unclear. CDR3 sequence reads: CATSDVNSPLHF. The CDR3 nucleotides are TGTGCCACCAGTGACGTCAATTCACCCCTCCACTTT.